This T cell receptor beta chain came from a study of T cell responses to AZD1222 COVID-19 vaccine. Points from the study as a whole: CD4 TCRs associated with vaccination spanned spike, dominating at 160-218 and 743-854. Females made up more of the donors, who were largely white British, and clonal diversity may have come out too low.

TCRdb keeps only in-frame clones here, not all; method: immunoSEQ multiplex PCR. Among 100,000 to 150,000 clones listed, 70% to 90% were seen once. Per germline, CDR1 SNHLY and CDR2 FYNNEI. V lost 1 base, J lost 2 bases, and 12 bases lay in between. This CDR3 is 16 amino acids long. Worth noting for this clone: The antigen remains undetermined.

This rearrangement joins TRBV2 to TRBJ2-1; the D gene is possibly TRBD2 (6 bases). The sample consisted of peripheral blood, taken on day 0 of AZD1222 vaccination. The sequence derives from an adult in good health. CDR3 amino acids: CASSEETSFAYNEQFF. The DNA of the CDR3 is TGTGCCAGCAGTGAAGAGACTAGTTTTGCCTACAATGAGCAGTTCTTC.